This TCR beta chain was found in a study of human T cells and chemical hapten exposure (dated by TCRdb to the early 2020s). A note on the overall study: For sensitization, 2% DPC in acetone was applied to a roughly 2 cm by roughly 2 cm area of upper inner arm skin. Throughout the approximately 22-week study period, patients were also given weekly therapeutic DPC doses on the scalp. Patch testing was performed on the upper back with Finn chambers containing 0.01% DPC, and the patch tests were scored after 6 days according to International Contact Dermatitis Research Group standards. The mostly female patient cohort included alopecia areata with under or over 50% scalp involvement, alopecia totalis and alopecia universalis. Libraries were pooled for sequencing, and per-sample TCR yields varied mainly because of small differences in library volumes within the pool. In alopecia patients, the study followed how the peripheral blood TCR repertoire changed in vivo over primary and secondary sensitization to diphenylcyclopropenone (DPC), a hapten. Blood samples were taken from patients before sensitization (week 0) and then at 2, 6 and about 24 weeks after DPC sensitization. Approximately 30 alopecia patients provided blood for TCR sequencing at one to four time points (pre-sensitization, 2, 6 and 24 weeks).

The protocol used for the library was RACE. The sequencer listed for this sample is NextSeq 500. During library preparation, unique molecular identifiers were attached to individual cDNA molecules so that TCRs could be counted quantitatively and reproducibly. For every blood RNA sample, sequencing covered both the TCR alpha and TCR beta chains. As for the authors' bioinformatics: A median of roughly 99,000 TCRs per sample was observed, with a range of roughly 23,224 to 750,000. V, J and CDR3 annotation of the TCR reads was carried out using the Decombinator software suite. For the PS versus PT1 abundance plots, all samples were subsampled to the same number of TCRs (28,000). TCRs were defined as expanded if absent before sensitization and observed at least eight times at the 2-week time point. The raw public data were reprocessed by TCRdb itself: fastp quality trimming at Q25, MiXCR clonotype calling, in-frame beta chains only. Each record represents a unique CDR3 protein, reported with the most common genes and DNA among its rows. V and J calls and clone size were set by TCRdb, not the authors. This sample comprises 69,000 or so distinct CDR3 sequences, 10% of them detected only once. The ten largest make up around 7% of the sample.

As for this clonotype: It lacks a known antigen. Base qualities are not provided; no much larger clone lies one nucleotide away.

The sample's time point label is to be understood as: patch test 2, 6 weeks after DPC sensitization. The treatment or condition label, read with the paper, signifies: therapeutic diphenylcyclopropenone sensitization with weekly scalp DPC. Blood at each patch-test visit was drawn before the patch test was applied. To be eligible, patients had to be aged 18 to 70, diagnosed with alopecia and judged suitable for DPC therapy, while pregnant patients were excluded. Total RNA was extracted from unfractionated whole blood that had been collected in Tempus Blood RNA tubes. Counted from cysteine to phenylalanine, this CDR3 has 14 amino acids. CDR3 DNA is the only sequence kept; it has 42 bases, read in frame from the first base. The V end loses 3 bases and the J end loses 6 bases, and a stretch of 13 bases separates them. As encoded in the germline V gene (reference sequence), CDR1 is SEHNR while CDR2 is FQNEAQ.

Here is what the overall study found, with its caveats: After repeated subsampling, changes were observed in the strength of the expansion versus patch-test correlation and in the threshold at which the correlation became significant. Expanded TCRs formed significantly more large CDR3 similarity clusters than pre-sensitization or healthy control sets, consistent with antigen-driven responses. Patch test score correlated positively with the number of PT1 expanded TCRs, reaching significance at thresholds 8, 16 and 32 but not at 4. DPC sensitization did not change the number of TCRs with a frequency above 1 in 1000, and there was no evidence of changes in global repertoire structure. All patients had alopecia, a presumed autoimmune disease, so their immune response might differ from that of healthy individuals.

The specimen comprised whole blood, sampled in connection with sensitization to the hapten diphenylcyclopropenone (DPC). The chain couples TRBV7-9 to TRBJ2-3; the D gene assignment is perhaps TRBD1 or TRBD2, with each matching 5 bases. The sequence came from a woman aged 45-65 years with alopecia areata. Some clones in this sample may be carry-over from other donors' samples. The CDR3 is CASSLRDQVDTQYF. The nucleotide sequence is TGTGCCAGCAGCTTGAGGGACCAAGTGGATACGCAGTATTTT.